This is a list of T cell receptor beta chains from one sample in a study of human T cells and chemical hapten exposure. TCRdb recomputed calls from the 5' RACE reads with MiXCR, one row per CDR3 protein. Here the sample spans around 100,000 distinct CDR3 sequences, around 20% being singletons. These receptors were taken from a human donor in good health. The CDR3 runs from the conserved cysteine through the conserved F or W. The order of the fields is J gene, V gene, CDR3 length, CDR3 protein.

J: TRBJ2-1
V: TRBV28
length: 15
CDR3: CASSSAGVGYNEQFF

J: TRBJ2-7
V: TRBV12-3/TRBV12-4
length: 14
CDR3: CASSFERTPYEQYF

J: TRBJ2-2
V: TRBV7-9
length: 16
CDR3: CASSLAGASNTGELFF

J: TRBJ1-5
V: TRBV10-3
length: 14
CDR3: CAISEDGGSSTQHF

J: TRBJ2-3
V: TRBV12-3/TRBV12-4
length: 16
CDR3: CASTQLSGGPTDTQYF

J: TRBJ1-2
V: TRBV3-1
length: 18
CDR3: CASSQVDWGQTGDPGYTF

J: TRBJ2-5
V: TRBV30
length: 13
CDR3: CAWRRGIQETQYF

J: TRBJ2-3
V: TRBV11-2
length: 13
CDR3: CASSLGGLYTQYF

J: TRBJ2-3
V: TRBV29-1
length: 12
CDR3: CSELTVTDTQYF

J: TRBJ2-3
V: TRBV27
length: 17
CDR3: CASSLGFWHNRTDTQYF

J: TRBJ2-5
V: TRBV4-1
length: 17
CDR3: CASSPGTTGGSQETQYF

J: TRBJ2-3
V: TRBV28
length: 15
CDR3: CASSFTGQAADTQYF

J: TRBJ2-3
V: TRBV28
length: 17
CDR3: CASSVPGLAKTEDTQYF

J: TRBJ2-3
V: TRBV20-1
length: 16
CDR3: CSARDSSSGRTDTQYF

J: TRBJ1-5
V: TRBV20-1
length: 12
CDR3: CSASEGGQPQHF

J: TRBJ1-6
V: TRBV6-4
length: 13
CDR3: CASAGTRNSPLHF

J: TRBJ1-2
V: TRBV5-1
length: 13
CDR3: CASSLGTPYGYTF

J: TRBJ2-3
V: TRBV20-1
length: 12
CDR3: CSAHHSPDTQYF

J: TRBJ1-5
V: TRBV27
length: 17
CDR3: CASSSLKPRDIIGPQHF

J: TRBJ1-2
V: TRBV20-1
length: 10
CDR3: CSARRNGYTF

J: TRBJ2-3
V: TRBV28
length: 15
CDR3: CASRVIAGSTDTQYF

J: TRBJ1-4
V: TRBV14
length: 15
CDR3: CASSQDRTGGEKLFF